This T cell receptor (beta chain) was observed in a study of cytomegalovirus exposure and HLA in healthy donors. Study-wide results and limits: After further analysis at a later stage, roughly 16,000 TCR beta sequences were associated with HLA alleles at 0.05 false discovery rate. Exclusion applied to some V segments, including TRBV6-2 and TRBV6-3, as they were indistinguishable.

Both 60 Vbeta primers and 13 Jbeta primers went into the PCR. The protocol was immunoSEQ multiplex PCR, while the TCRdb copy is restricted to in-frame clones and leaves out a portion. This sample has approximately 100,000 clones, with roughly four fifths found just once. A remark on this clone: Its antigen is unidentified.

Nominally healthy donors provided the samples, though records likely missed some immune exposures. The CDR3 has 16 amino acids. V lost 4 bases, J lost 3 bases, and 17 bases lay in between. CDR1 and CDR2 from the germline V gene are SGHKS and YYEKEE (reference sequence). The sample was PBMCs. This TCR derives from a man aged 50 to 60 in good health and CMV-seronegative. This rearrangement joins TRBV5-5 to TRBJ1-5; D is possibly TRBD1 (6 bases). CDR3 loop: CASSHRQALSNQPQHF. Written as DNA, the CDR3 is TGTGCCAGCAGCCACCGACAGGCGCTATCCAATCAGCCCCAGCATTTT. Drawing the rest from reference TRBV5-5 and TRBJ1-5, the complete variable domain is DAGVTQSPTHLIKTRGQQVTLRCSPISGHKSVSWYQQVLGQGPQFIFQYYEKEERGRGNFPDRFSARQFPNYSSELNVNALLLGDSALYLCASSHRQALSNQPQHFGDGTRLSIL.